This is a list of T cell receptor beta chains from one sample in a study of cytomegalovirus exposure and HLA in healthy donors. The protocol was immunoSEQ multiplex PCR, while the TCRdb copy is restricted to in-frame clones and leaves out a portion. Its listing shows over 90,000 clones. What was sequenced was PBMCs. The receptors were sampled from a man between 35 and 55 years old in good health and CMV-seronegative. The CDR3 runs from the conserved cysteine through the conserved F or W. Fields, in order: D gene, J gene, V gene, CDR3 protein. A D gene is named only where the DNA matches it firmly.

>.|TRBJ1-1|TRBV27
CASSLSTMNTEAFF
>.|TRBJ1-1|TRBV4-2
CASSQGVGGLNTEAFF
>TRBD2|TRBJ2-5|TRBV13
CASSLGLAGRETQYF
>TRBD1|TRBJ1-2|TRBV18
CASSPLDRGDYGYTF
>TRBD1|TRBJ1-2|TRBV5-1
CASSLVIRTGPTNYGYTF
>.|TRBJ1-5|TRBV30
CAWSRQDQPQHF
>.|TRBJ2-2|TRBV29-1
CSARGGGTGELFF
>TRBD1|TRBJ2-3|TRBV7-2
CASSLGTGGDTQYF
>.|TRBJ1-3|TRBV18
CASSPPGQFISGNTIYF
>TRBD2|.|TRBV2
CASSVGAVSGSVCEQYF
>.|TRBJ2-5|TRBV7-2
CASSLRPGETQYF
>TRBD2|TRBJ2-1|TRBV11-3
CASSPTSESYNEQFF
>TRBD1|TRBJ1-1|TRBV13
CASSSGDSLKAFF
>.|TRBJ2-6|TRBV11-2
CASSPLSDGANVLTF
>TRBD1|TRBJ2-5|TRBV5-6
CASSLAQGGIHGETQYF
>TRBD1|TRBJ1-3|TRBV7-2
CASSLDRGTGNTIYF
>TRBD2|TRBJ2-5|TRBV6-1
CASSEGDSGSQETQYF
>.|TRBJ2-7|TRBV7-9
CASSLGMGAGSTAYEQYF
>.|TRBJ2-7|TRBV10-3
CAISVEANGYEQYF
>TRBD2|TRBJ2-3|TRBV5-4
CASSIRLAGVSDTQYF
>.|TRBJ2-7|TRBV7-6
CASSLGTGEQYF
>.|TRBJ1-1|TRBV2
CASSTGLSHTEAFF
>.|TRBJ2-1|TRBV7-7
CASSLRTLDNEQFF
>TRBD1|TRBJ2-3|TRBV7-8
CASTPQGASTDTQYF
>TRBD2|TRBJ2-7|TRBV14
CASSQGGLAYHEQYF
>.|TRBJ2-6|TRBV5-6
CASSYYRAGANVLTF
>TRBD2|TRBJ2-7|TRBV10-1
CASSDSGLAGFYEQYF
>.|TRBJ2-7|TRBV29-1
CSVGRDEQYF
>.|TRBJ2-2|TRBV12-5
CASGLVSMGDTSVNTGELFF
>TRBD1|TRBJ2-7|TRBV4-1
CASSQTGQGAYEQYF
>.|TRBJ1-1|TRBV19
CASSIDRWNTEAFF
>TRBD1|TRBJ1-2|TRBV19
CASSVGQGANYGYTF
>TRBD2|TRBJ2-5|TRBV5-1
CASSLGLAGEHETQYF
>TRBD2|TRBJ2-7|TRBV18
CASSFSGVPGRITYEQYF
>.|TRBJ1-2|TRBV7-8
CASSPALTRGYGYTF
>.|TRBJ2-7|TRBV6-5
CASSGEQGASYEQYF
>.|TRBJ2-3|TRBV9
CASSVVGTFTDTQYF
>.|TRBJ2-5|TRBV4-3
CASSQDGRYGMKETQYF
>.|TRBJ2-1|TRBV11-2
CASSLRRNEQFF
>.|TRBJ2-7|TRBV7-9
CASSPPLSSSYEQYF
>TRBD1|TRBJ2-7|TRBV6-1
CASSADRVYEQYF
>TRBD1|TRBJ2-7|TRBV6-5
CASSRQGARQYF
>TRBD2|TRBJ2-1|TRBV19
CASSMRGNEQFF
>TRBD2|TRBJ2-1|TRBV2
CASMAASGGALEQFF
>.|TRBJ2-7|TRBV9
CASSVDGYEQYF
>.|TRBJ1-1|TRBV11-2
CASSLDDRRMNTEAFF